This entry features one T cell receptor (beta chain) sequence. This sample was included in a study of cytomegalovirus exposure and HLA in healthy donors. At the level of the study: Within the Caucasian-associated ancestry cluster were roughly 82% of the 398 genotyped donors.

V lost 4 bases and J 1 base, leaving 4 bases between the germline ends. Germline V gene lookup returns CDR1 MGHDK and CDR2 SYGVNS. The CDR3 spans 13 residues. All the people who gave samples were healthy bone marrow donors. PCR employed 60 Vbeta and 13 Jbeta primers. The table came from immunoSEQ multiplex PCR; TCRdb's copy has only in-frame clones and leaves some out. Counted here are roughly 90,000 clones, 85% to 90% occurring once; the ten biggest clones make up approximately 2.3%. Sequences were obtained from PBMCs. The source is a man aged 18 to 30 in good health and CMV-seronegative. This chain links TRBV25-1 with TRBJ1-4, with D unresolved. This CDR3 reads CASSGRTNEKLFF. Written as DNA, the CDR3 is TGTGCCAGCAGTGGCAGAACTAATGAAAAACTGTTTTTT.